Only a few counts were recorded for the clone carrying this T cell receptor beta chain. V was pared by 6 bases and J by 11 bases, with 17 bases of the junction left unmatched. This CDR3 is built from 17 residues. Germline values: CDR1 MDHEN, CDR2 SYDVKM. This specimen comes from a study of blood T cell repertoires in COVID-19. Study as a whole: Collection of acute and convalescent COVID-19 samples took place in the United States, Italy and Spain. Sample material is recorded as cDNA or gDNA derived from T cells, B-cell-depleted T cells, or PBMCs.

Authors' methods: Amplification with reference gene primers provided the estimates of nucleated cell counts. Produced via immunoSEQ multiplex PCR; TCRdb's table is partial and in-frame only. The DNA gave D and trimming, while V, J and clone size come from that table. The data hold about 490,000 clones, with over 75% observed a single time. This sequence was found in a human donor in a cohort sampled during active COVID-19. This chain links TRBV28 with TRBJ2-1; 12 bases are a match to TRBD2. The material sequenced was peripheral blood. CDR3 bases: TGTGCCAGCAGGGACGACAGGGGGAAACTAGCGGGAGGAAAGCAGTTCTTC. It specifies CASRDDRGKLAGGKQFF.